One sample yielded the 16 T cell receptor beta chains listed below, sequenced in a study of shared clonotypes between healthy human individuals. CD45RO-negative, CCR7-selected cells formed the naive CD8 fraction, which excluded terminally differentiated effector memory CD45RA+ cells. Here immunoSEQ multiplex PCR was the method, and the copy in TCRdb shows in-frame clones only, minus some. The repertoire holds around 2.1 million clones, with roughly 91% as singletons. The sequenced sample consisted of naive CD8+ T cells from PBMCs. The origin of the receptors is a man younger than 35 in good health. Some clones in this sample may be carry-over from other donors' samples.

The chain carries TRBV28 and TRBJ2-7, with no clear D. The CDR3 loop spans 14 amino acids. Trimming pared 6 bases from V and 3 bases from J, leaving 15 bases between. Germline-derived CDR1 and CDR2 are MDHEN and SYDVKM. CDR3 DNA: TGTGCCAGCAGGGGTCGGTCTGACCTCTACGAGCAGTACTTC. Amino acids: CASRGRSDLYEQYF.

CDR3 coding DNA: TGTGCCAGCAGTTTAAGGGGGACTCTTGGCTACACCTTC. It specifies CASSLRGTLGYTF. The chain recombines TRBV28 with TRBJ1-2; TRBD1 is a possible D gene (6 bases). V gave up 2 bases and J gave up 7 bases, with 11 bases separating them. The germline CDR1 and CDR2 sequences are MDHEN and SYDVKM. The CDR3 consists of 13 residues.

This chain connects TRBV27 to TRBJ2-1; D perhaps matches TRBD2 (5 bases). Trimming stripped 5 bases from V and 2 bases from J, with 10 bases between. The CDR3 sequence is 14 residues long. CDR1 MNHEY and CDR2 SMNVEV come from the germline V gene (reference sequence). CDR3 sequence: CASSTGGAYNEQFF. The DNA for the CDR3 is TGTGCCAGCAGTACTGGAGGCGCCTACAATGAGCAGTTCTTC.

The gene calls are TRBV19 and TRBJ2-7, with a possible D match to TRBD1 (6 bases). Trimming shortened V by 5 bases and J by 0 bases, and 11 bases separated the two germline ends. The CDR3 has 14 residues. The germline V gene encodes CDR1 LNHDA and CDR2 SQIVND (reference sequence). The CDR3 region is CASSDRDNSYEQYF. The DNA of the CDR3 is TGTGCCAGTAGTGACCGGGACAACTCCTACGAGCAGTACTTC.

This clone has just one count. This sequence joins TRBV7-9 and TRBJ2-7, with 8 bases aligning to TRBD1. Trimming cost V 5 bases and J 3 bases; bases outside gene matches: 18. This CDR3 is built from 18 residues. CDR1 and CDR2 from the germline V gene are SEHNR and FQNEAQ (reference sequence). CDR3 bases: TGTGCCAGCAGCCAGGGGACAGGAGCGATCCAGAATGTCTACGAGCAGTACTTC. It codes for CASSQGTGAIQNVYEQYF.

The V call is TRBV18, the J call TRBJ2-7, with D tentatively TRBD1 (5 bases). V lost 2 bases and J lost 3, with 11 bases in between. This CDR3 has 14 residues. Germline-derived CDR1 and CDR2 are KGHSH and LQKENI. The CDR3 spells CASSPGHLNYEQYF. CDR3 nucleotides: TGTGCCAGCTCACCAGGACACCTAAACTACGAGCAGTACTTC.

This clone appeared a single time. The chain uses TRBV27 and TRBJ2-7; weak D call: TRBD2 (6 bases). The germline CDR1 and CDR2 sequences are MNHEY and SMNVEV (reference sequence). V was pared by 6 bases and J by 7 bases, with 22 bases between. This CDR3 spans 15 amino acids. The CDR3 is CASSLAGPLSREQYF. CDR3 DNA: TGTGCCAGCAGCCTCGCGGGACCCCTATCGAGGGAGCAGTACTTC.

This clone was observed a handful of times. Within the sample, other DNA sequences also encode this same CDR3. The chain carries TRBV2 and TRBJ1-2; possibly TRBD1 for D (5 bases). Trimming took 3 bases from V and 5 from J, leaving 10 bases between them. CDR3 size: 13 residues. The germline CDR1 and CDR2 sequences are SNHLY and FYNNEI. CDR3 loop: CASSDGDGYGYTF. The CDR3 nucleotides read TGTGCCAGCAGTGATGGGGACGGGTATGGCTACACCTTC.

The gene calls are TRBV30 and TRBJ2-7; tentative D call: TRBD1 (6 bases). The length of the CDR3 is 14 residues. Germline assignment: CDR1 GTSNPN and CDR2 SVGIG (reference sequence). Trimming took 4 bases from V and 5 from J, leaving 18 bases between them. The CDR3 nucleotides are TGTGCCTGGAACGGAGATACAGGGTTCGACGAGCAGTACTTC. Amino acids: CAWNGDTGFDEQYF.

The rearrangement joins TRBV19 to TRBJ1-2; 8 bases are shared with TRBD1. Losses at the gene ends were 4 bases for V and 4 bases for J; bases not matched to a gene: 14. Germline V CDR1 and CDR2: LNHDA, SQIVND (reference sequence). The CDR3 runs 17 residues. The CDR3 loop is CASSTRFLDRDTYGYTF. The CDR3 DNA is TGTGCCAGTAGTACTCGTTTCTTGGACAGGGACACCTATGGCTACACCTTC.

This chain uses TRBV15 with TRBJ2-7; no reliable D call. This CDR3 has 11 amino acids. The germline V gene encodes CDR1 LNHNV and CDR2 YYDKDF (reference sequence). V was pared by 4 bases and J by 9 bases, with 10 bases between. The CDR3 region is CATSTFGLQYF. CDR3 nucleotide sequence: TGTGCCACCAGCACCTTCGGGTTGCAGTACTTC.

This clone was observed a single time. The chain has TRBV5-6 and TRBJ2-2; D may be TRBD1 (6 bases). The CDR3 length is 16 residues. V lost 0 bases and J 0 bases, leaving 9 bases between the germline ends. CDR1 and CDR2 (germline): SGHDT, YYEEEE. The CDR3 spells CASSLEGESNTGELFF. CDR3 bases: TGTGCCAGCAGCTTGGAGGGGGAATCGAACACCGGGGAGCTGTTTTTT.

This clone came up a few times. This sample includes further DNA sequences coding for the same CDR3. V and J are TRBV7-9 and TRBJ1-2; D gene unclear. Germline lookup yields CDR1 SEHNR and CDR2 FQNEAQ (reference sequence). V shed 3 bases and J shed 4 bases, with 9 bases lying between them. The CDR3 has 13 residues. The CDR3 region is CASSLASIYGYTF. The DNA of the CDR3 is TGTGCCAGCAGCTTGGCATCAATCTATGGCTACACCTTC.

The chain links TRBV19 to TRBJ2-7, with 13 bases aligning to TRBD2. Germline V CDR1 and CDR2: LNHDA, SQIVND (reference sequence). V shed 4 bases and J 4 bases; nucleotides not matched to a gene: 4. CDR3 length: 15 residues. The CDR3 DNA is TGTGCCAGTAGTACGGGACTAGCGGGGAGTTACGAGCAGTACTTC. Protein product: CASSTGLAGSYEQYF. Full variable domain (missing parts from reference TRBV19 and TRBJ2-7): DGGITQSPKYLFRKEGQNVTLSCEQNLNHDAMYWYRQDPGQGLRLIYYSQIVNDFQKGDIAEGYSVSREKKESFPLTVTSAQKNPTAFYLCASSTGLAGSYEQYFGPGTRLTVT.

This chain connects TRBV5-1 to TRBJ1-1, with D uncertain. The CDR3 contains 14 residues. V was cut by 4 bases and J by 6 bases, with 16 bases left in between. Germline V CDR1 and CDR2: SGHRS, YFSETQ. The chain's CDR3 is CASSLLGPQAEAFF. CDR3 DNA: TGCGCCAGCAGCCTATTAGGCCCCCAGGCTGAAGCTTTCTTT.

This chain connects TRBV27 to TRBJ2-1; D remains unclear. The CDR3 has 16 residues. The V and J ends lost 3 bases and 0 bases respectively, with 12 bases between them. Per the germline V gene, CDR1 is MNHEY and CDR2 is SMNVEV (reference sequence). CDR3 amino acids: CASSFTSVSSYNEQFF. Written as DNA, the CDR3 is TGTGCCAGCAGTTTCACCAGCGTGAGCTCCTACAATGAGCAGTTCTTC.